In its sample, the clone carrying this T cell receptor (beta chain) was seen a few times. RNA transcripts served as the template for amplifying TCR beta CDR3 regions. Researchers ran a first-round RT-PCR on the TCR CDR3 using the HTBI primer set. TCRdb reprocessed the multiplex PCR reads with MiXCR, giving one entry per CDR3 protein. In the table there are about 660,000 distinct CDR3 sequences, 40% to 55% of which are singletons. The data were taken from a study of T cells in Graves' hyperthyroidism and ophthalmopathy. Uncontrolled infection, other autoimmune disease, pregnancy or lactation led to exclusion. Trimming removed 1 base from V and 1 base from J, with 16 bases in between. Germline V lookup: CDR1 SGHVS, CDR2 FQNEAQ. The CDR3 is made up of 18 amino acids.

The chain combines TRBV7-8 with TRBJ2-2, with D unclear. The receptor's source is an adult man with Graves' disease, either hyperthyroidism or ophthalmopathy (not recorded which). Material: peripheral blood or thyroid tissue (not recorded which). CDR3 coding DNA: TGTGCCAGCAGCTTAGATTTTAACGACATGCTGAACACCGGGGAGCTGTTTTTT. It codes for CASSLDFNDMLNTGELFF.